The clone carrying this T cell receptor (beta chain) was observed a few times. The antigen is undetermined. The data originate from a study of T cell responses to AZD1222 COVID-19 vaccine. Study conclusions and caveats: Compared with day 0, the breadth and depth of the Spike-specific TCR repertoire rose significantly after two doses of AZD1222. Donors, mostly white British, included more females; clonal diversity was possibly underestimated.

The CDR3 spans 13 residues. CDR1 and CDR2 from the germline V gene are LNHNV and YYDKDF (reference sequence). V lost 1 base to trimming and J lost 10 bases, with 8 bases between them. Assay used: immunoSEQ multiplex PCR; TCRdb lists only in-frame clones, some missing. The repertoire holds approximately 70,000 clones, with 86% as singletons. V is TRBV15 and J is TRBJ1-6; D possibly corresponds to TRBD1 (5 bases). The TCR sequence derives from an adult in good health. This sample comprised peripheral blood, obtained on day 0 of AZD1222 vaccination. CDR3 sequence reads: CATSRGGESPLHF. The CDR3 DNA reads as TGTGCCACCAGCAGAGGGGGGGAATCACCCCTCCACTTT.